These 27 T cell receptor beta chains were all obtained from the same sample, sequenced in a study of control samples from healthy donors and cancer patients. TCRdb's table, derived via immunoSEQ multiplex PCR, lists solely in-frame clones and lacks some. Of some 140,000 clones detected, around 92% appear once; the ten largest clones hold roughly 8%. Sequencing was carried out using PBMCs. The source is a man in his fifties with head and neck cancer.

The chain combines TRBV7-9 with TRBJ2-7; 7 bases fit TRBD1. Germline V gene lookup returns CDR1 SEHNR and CDR2 FQNEAQ (reference sequence). This CDR3 contains 14 residues. With V trimmed by 6 bases and J by 3 bases, 8 bases remained unmatched. The CDR3 DNA reads as TGTGCCAGCAGAGGAACCGGGACAGACTACGAGCAGTACTTC. Translating gives CASRGTGTDYEQYF.

The gene calls are TRBV12-3 or TRBV12-4 and TRBJ2-3; TRBD2 is a possible D gene (5 bases). The CDR3 totals 13 residues. Trimming pared 8 bases from V and 1 base from J, leaving 10 bases between. CDR3 DNA sequence: TGTGCCAGCGGTGGCGGGCGCACAGATACGCAGTATTTT. Its translation is CASGGGRTDTQYF.

This clone was recorded once. V gene TRBV5-5 combines with J gene TRBJ2-7; TRBD1 is a possible D gene (6 bases). The V gene lost 1 base and the J gene lost 0 bases, with 8 bases spanning the gap. The CDR3 consists of 14 residues. Per the germline V gene, CDR1 is SGHKS and CDR2 is YYEKEE (reference sequence). This CDR3 reads CASSLTGNSYEQYF. DNA of the CDR3: TGTGCCAGCAGCTTGACAGGGAACTCCTACGAGCAGTACTTC. Filled out from reference TRBV5-5 and TRBJ2-7, the complete variable domain reads DAGVTQSPTHLIKTRGQQVTLRCSPISGHKSVSWYQQVLGQGPQFIFQYYEKEERGRGNFPDRFSARQFPNYSSELNVNALLLGDSALYLCASSLTGNSYEQYFGPGTRLTVT.

The CDR3 region is CASSPVRGGTYEQYF. The CDR3 bases are TGTGCCAGCAGCCCAGTCCGGGGGGGTACCTACGAGCAGTACTTC. The chain has TRBV7-9 and TRBJ2-7, with 8 bases lining up with TRBD2. Germline trimming cut 5 bases from V and 2 bases from J; bases unmatched to any gene: 8. Per germline, CDR1 SEHNR and CDR2 FQNEAQ (reference sequence). The CDR3 runs 15 residues.

This clone was seen only a few times. This chain uses TRBV5-1 with TRBJ2-1; D remains ambiguous. The V gene's germline CDR1 is SGHRS and CDR2 YFSETQ. The CDR3 loop spans 13 amino acids. V was cut by 6 bases and J by 7 bases, with 14 bases left in between. CDR3 sequence reads: CASNPGTGNEQFF. The CDR3 DNA sequence: TGCGCCAGCAATCCTGGCACCGGGAATGAGCAGTTCTTC.

This clone turned up a few times. The chain links TRBV29-1 to TRBJ1-1, with 10 nucleotides matching TRBD1. V lost 2 bases to trimming and J lost 4 bases; unmatched junction nucleotides: 1. There are 13 residues in the CDR3. Germline CDR1 is SQVTM and CDR2 is ANQGSEA. The CDR3 sequence: CSVERQGATEAFF. CDR3 bases: TGCAGCGTTGAAAGACAGGGGGCCACTGAAGCTTTCTTT.

V is TRBV4-2 and J is TRBJ1-1; TRBD1 aligns across 9 bases. CDR1 and CDR2 from the germline V gene are LGHNA and YNFKEQ. The CDR3 sequence is 15 residues long. Trimming cost V 3 bases and J 5 bases; bases outside gene matches: 7. DNA for the CDR3: TGTGCCAGCAGCCAGAGTACGGGGACAGGGACTGAAGCTTTCTTT. Translating gives CASSQSTGTGTEAFF.

The rearrangement joins TRBV9 to TRBJ2-2; 8 positions agree with TRBD2. CDR1 SGDLS and CDR2 YYNGEE come from the germline V gene. V was pared by 4 bases and J by 3 bases, with 2 bases of the junction left unmatched. The CDR3 runs to 14 residues. DNA of the CDR3: TGTGCCAGCAGCCTTAGCGGGGACACCGGGGAGCTGTTTTTT. Its translation is CASSLSGDTGELFF.

The chain recombines TRBV5-1 with TRBJ1-4, with 7 nucleotides matching TRBD1. This CDR3 is 14 amino acids long. V lost 3 bases to trimming and J lost 8 bases; unmatched junction nucleotides: 7. Germline CDR1 SGHRS, CDR2 YFSETQ. The CDR3 region is CASSSQGGQEKLFF. CDR3 nucleotide sequence: TGCGCCAGCAGCTCACAAGGGGGACAGGAAAAACTGTTTTTT.

The chain has TRBV3-1 (or the pseudogene TRBV3-2) and TRBJ2-3, with 8 bases fitting TRBD2. The germline CDR1 and CDR2 sequences are LGHDT and YNNKEL (reference sequence). CDR3 length equals 14 residues. J gave up 4 bases and V 4 bases, and 4 bases lay outside the gene matches. CDR3 coding DNA: TGTGCCAGCAGCCCCCCGGGAGGGGCAGATACGCAGTATTTT. It translates to CASSPPGGADTQYF.

This chain joins TRBV27 and TRBJ1-2; D may be TRBD1 (6 bases). V was clipped by 6 bases and J by 8 bases, with 25 bases between them. CDR3 length equals 16 residues. Germline V gene sequence: CDR1 MNHEY, CDR2 SMNVEV (reference sequence). The CDR3 coding sequence is TGTGCCAGCAGCGGACTAGGGGGGCGGCGTCCGAGGGGCTACACCTTC. It specifies CASSGLGGRRPRGYTF.

The chain carries TRBV28 and TRBJ2-1; 11 nucleotides line up with TRBD2. Germline CDR1 MDHEN, CDR2 SYDVKM. The junction had 8 bases not matched to a gene; V was cut back by 5 bases and J by 8 bases. The CDR3 runs 15 residues. CDR3 DNA: TGTGCCAGCAGTATGACTAGCGGGAACTATTATGAGCAGTTCTTC. Translating it yields CASSMTSGNYYEQFF.

This clone was seen only once. The chain uses TRBV30 and TRBJ1-2, with D possibly being TRBD1 (5 bases). This CDR3 spans 14 amino acids. Germline CDR1 and CDR2: GTSNPN and SVGIG (reference sequence). V was trimmed by 0 bases and J by 7 bases, leaving 15 bases between them. Here the CDR3 reads CAWSVPRQGSGYTF. The CDR3 nucleotides are TGTGCCTGGAGTGTACCGCGGCAGGGTAGTGGCTACACCTTC.

The J gene is TRBJ2-7, the V gene TRBV11-2; D is ambiguous. Trimming stripped 3 bases from V and 2 bases from J, with 14 bases between. The germline CDR1 and CDR2 sequences are SGHAT and FQNNGV. The CDR3 loop spans 15 amino acids. DNA of the CDR3: TGTGCCAGCAGCTTCAGGCAGCCCTTAACCTACGAGCAGTACTTC. Protein sequence: CASSFRQPLTYEQYF.

The gene calls are TRBV15 and TRBJ2-1, with 10 bases identical to TRBD2. Germline V gene data show CDR1 as LNHNV and CDR2 as YYDKDF (reference sequence). J lost 3 bases, V lost 3 bases, and 5 bases had no gene match. CDR3 length: 16 amino acids. The CDR3 region is CATSRTGTSVYNEQFF. The CDR3, as DNA: TGTGCCACCAGCAGGACCGGGACTAGCGTCTACAATGAGCAGTTCTTC. The full variable domain, in which reference TRBV15 and TRBJ2-1 provide the parts outside the CDR3, is DAMVIQNPRYQVTQFGKPVTLSCSQTLNHNVMYWYQQKSSQAPKLLFHYYDKDFNNEADTPDNFQSRRPNTSFCFLDIRSPGLGDTAMYLCATSRTGTSVYNEQFFGPGTRLTVL.

V and J are TRBV5-6 and TRBJ1-1; 8 bases are shared with TRBD1. After removal of 4 bases from V and 0 bases from J, the junction contained 5 bases not matched to a gene. There are 15 residues in the CDR3. Per germline, CDR1 SGHDT and CDR2 YYEEEE. The CDR3 DNA sequence: TGTGCCAGCAGCGAGACAGGGGCTCTGAACACTGAAGCTTTCTTT. This sequence encodes CASSETGALNTEAFF.

This chain uses TRBV29-1 with TRBJ2-2; no clear D. CDR3 length equals 13 residues. Trimming pared 3 bases from V and 6 bases from J, leaving 11 bases between. Germline CDR1 and CDR2: SQVTM and ANQGSEA. CDR3 sequence (DNA): TGCAGCGTTGAGGGCAGGAGCGCCGGGGAGCTGTTTTTT. Its protein product is CSVEGRSAGELFF.

The chain uses TRBV28 and TRBJ2-3; D gene unclear. V was trimmed by 2 bases and J by 2 bases, leaving 11 bases between them. The CDR3 is 15 residues long. Germline V lookup: CDR1 MDHEN, CDR2 SYDVKM. CDR3 DNA: TGTGCCAGCAGTTTACGAAGCAGCATCACAGATACGCAGTATTTT. Residues: CASSLRSSITDTQYF.

This chain's CDR3 is CAWTGQGATNEKLFF. The CDR3 coding sequence is TGTGCCTGGACCGGACAGGGGGCGACTAATGAAAAACTGTTTTTT. The V call is TRBV30, the J call TRBJ1-4; TRBD1 matches 11 bases. Per the germline V gene, CDR1 is GTSNPN and CDR2 is SVGIG (reference sequence). The trim removed 4 bases at V and 2 bases at J, leaving 3 bases unmatched. The CDR3 extends over 15 amino acids. The whole variable domain, filled in from reference TRBV30 and TRBJ1-4, reads SQTIHQWPATLVQPVGSPLSLECTVEGTSNPNLYWYRQAAGRGLQLLFYSVGIGQISSEVPQNLSASRPQDRQFILSSKKLLLSDSGFYLCAWTGQGATNEKLFFGSGTQLSVL.

This clone was seen just once. The V call is TRBV3-1 (or the pseudogene TRBV3-2), the J call TRBJ1-1, with 7 nucleotides matching TRBD1. J lost 6 bases, V lost 2 bases, and 3 bases had no gene match. Germline V CDR1 and CDR2: LGHDT, YNNKEL (reference sequence). The CDR3 covers 13 residues. The CDR3 region is CASSQRQGPEAFF. The CDR3, as DNA: TGTGCCAGCAGCCAACGACAGGGTCCTGAAGCTTTCTTT.

The rearrangement uses TRBV3-1 (or the pseudogene TRBV3-2) and TRBJ2-5, with D perhaps given as TRBD1 or TRBD2 (5 bases each). Germline V lookup: CDR1 LGHDT, CDR2 YNNKEL (reference sequence). This CDR3 comprises 16 residues. The V end lost 5 bases, the J end lost 5 bases, and 21 bases lay between the germline ends. In nucleotides, the CDR3 is TGTGCCAGCAGCAATTCGCTCGGGGCTCGAGGGGAGACCCAGTACTTC. Translated, it gives CASSNSLGARGETQYF.

This clone has just a few counts. This same CDR3 is encoded by further DNA sequences in the sample. The J gene is TRBJ1-1, the V gene TRBV5-4; possible D gene TRBD1, 5 bases. CDR3 length: 14 residues. CDR1 is SGHNT and CDR2 is YYREEE in the germline V gene (reference sequence). V lost 4 bases and J 9 bases, leaving 19 bases between the germline ends. For the CDR3, the DNA is TGTGCCAGCAGCACTAAGGGCGGGGGGGGTCAAGCTTTCTTT. Protein sequence: CASSTKGGGGQAFF.

The chain recombines TRBV28 with TRBJ2-2; no firm D call. The CDR3 runs 13 residues. Trimming took off 5 bases at V and 0 bases at J, with 4 bases between the two ends. From germline, CDR1 is MDHEN and CDR2 SYDVKM. The CDR3 nucleotides read TGTGCCAGCAGTCCCTCGAACACCGGGGAGCTGTTTTTT. This gives the protein CASSPSNTGELFF. The whole variable domain, remainder taken from reference TRBV28 and TRBJ2-2, is DVKVTQSSRYLVKRTGEKVFLECVQDMDHENMFWYRQDPGLGLRLIYFSYDVKMKEKGDIPEGYSVSREKKERFSLILESASTNQTSMYLCASSPSNTGELFFGEGSRLTVL.

This clone was seen just once. Here the CDR3 reads CASKGTGTGDGYTF. In DNA, the CDR3 is TGTGCCTCAAAAGGGACCGGGACAGGGGATGGCTACACCTTC. J is TRBJ1-2 and V is TRBV10-3, with 10 bases that match TRBD1. The CDR3 runs 14 residues. The V and J ends lost 11 bases and 6 bases, in that order; junction bases with no gene match: 12. Germline values: CDR1 ENHRY, CDR2 SYGVKD.

This sequence joins TRBV6-2 or TRBV6-3 and TRBJ1-6, with 10 bases fitting TRBD1. The CDR3 has 14 residues. J was trimmed by 8 bases and V by 4 bases; bases with no gene match: 2. CDR1 MNHEY and CDR2 SVGEGT come from the germline V gene. The CDR3 DNA is TGTGCCAGCAGTTCGGGACAGGGGTATTCACCCCTCCACTTT. Translated, it gives CASSSGQGYSPLHF.

The CDR3 DNA is TGTGCCAGCAGCTCTGGACCCCTCAATCAGCCCCAGCATTTT. This gives the protein CASSSGPLNQPQHF. The chain recombines TRBV2 with TRBJ1-5, with D unresolved. CDR1 and CDR2 from the germline V gene are SNHLY and FYNNEI. V dropped 6 bases and J dropped 3 bases, with 12 bases sitting between them. This CDR3 is built from 14 residues.

This clone showed up just a few times. The gene calls are TRBV5-8 and TRBJ1-5; the match to TRBD1 covers 10 bases. The CDR3 has 14 amino acids. Germline loops: CDR1 SGHTS, CDR2 YDEGEE. Germline trimming cut 4 bases from V and 8 bases from J; bases unmatched to any gene: 6. This chain's CDR3 is CASSRDRGGEPQHF. CDR3 bases: TGTGCCAGCAGCCGGGACAGGGGAGGCGAGCCCCAGCATTTT.